This TCR beta chain was observed in a study of cytomegalovirus exposure and HLA in healthy donors. Germline V gene data show CDR1 as SGHTA and CDR2 as FQGNSA. V shed 1 base and J 4 bases; nucleotides not matched to a gene: 3. CDR3 length equals 15 residues. This clone was seen more than once but under ten times. The PCR had 60 Vbeta and 13 Jbeta primers. TCRdb's copy holds only in-frame clones and misses some; the assay was immunoSEQ multiplex PCR. Among around 150,000 clones listed, approximately 70% were seen once. This clonotype was sampled from a human donor in good health. Material: PBMCs. The chain has TRBV7-2 and TRBJ2-1; 8 bases agree with TRBD1. The CDR3 is CASSLVRTGYNEQFF. The CDR3 region has the DNA TGTGCCAGCAGCTTAGTTAGGACAGGGTACAATGAGCAGTTCTTC.